The next 22 T cell receptor beta chains were all read from a single sample in a study of CD8 T cells in Susac syndrome. After extraction with the RNeasy kit, roughly 0.5 to 1 ug of the RNA was reverse transcribed using random hexamers. TCRdb reprocessed the immunoSEQ multiplex PCR reads via MiXCR and lists one record per CDR3 protein. The table lists 200,000 to 300,000 distinct CDR3 sequences, 80% to 95% of them singletons, with about 0.071% in the top ten. Source material: CD4+ T cells from PBMCs. These receptors all come from a human donor with multiple sclerosis.

The chain employs TRBV20-1 and TRBJ2-1; 12 nucleotides align to TRBD2. V gave up 2 bases and J gave up 6 bases; unmatched junction bases: 5. From germline, CDR1 is DFQATT and CDR2 SNEGSKA (reference sequence). The CDR3 is made up of 15 amino acids. The CDR3 sequence: CSARKLAGGFNEQFF. CDR3 in DNA: TGCAGTGCTAGAAAGCTAGCGGGGGGGTTCAATGAGCAGTTCTTC.

This rearrangement joins TRBV5-4 to TRBJ2-5, with 7 bases that match TRBD1. With 0 bases clipped from V and 5 bases from J, the junction kept 4 bases outside the gene matches. The V gene's germline CDR1 is SGHNT and CDR2 YYREEE (reference sequence). CDR3 length equals 14 residues. CDR3 coding DNA: TGTGCCAGCAGCTTGGGACAGGGTGGGGAGACCCAGTACTTC. Protein sequence: CASSLGQGGETQYF.

The V call is TRBV24-1, the J call TRBJ1-2, with D hard to call. The ends were cut back, 3 bases at V and 8 bases at J, with 18 bases in the middle. This CDR3 comprises 15 residues. Germline CDR1 KGHDR, CDR2 SFDVKD. The CDR3 nucleotides read TGTGCCACCAGTGATCCACGCCCAGGAAGGTGGGGCTACACCTTC. This gives the protein CATSDPRPGRWGYTF.

The chain joins TRBV24-1 to TRBJ2-7; 11 nucleotides match TRBD2. V was pared by 1 base and J by 2 bases, with 9 bases of the junction left unmatched. CDR3 length: 18 amino acids. Germline values: CDR1 KGHDR, CDR2 SFDVKD. The CDR3 sequence is CATSDFTLAGGRPYEQYV. CDR3 bases: TGTGCCACCAGTGATTTTACCCTAGCGGGAGGTCGGCCCTACGAGCAGTACGTC.

The chain carries TRBV20-1 and TRBJ1-2; 11 bases align to TRBD1. Germline CDR1 is DFQATT and CDR2 is SNEGSKA (reference sequence). CDR3 length equals 14 residues. With 6 bases clipped from V and 4 bases from J, the junction kept 7 bases outside the gene matches. CDR3 loop: CSASWGQGGYGYTF. The CDR3 coding sequence is TGCAGTGCAAGTTGGGGACAGGGGGGCTATGGCTACACCTTC.

J is TRBJ2-6 and V is TRBV20-1; D unclear. V shed 7 bases and J shed 0 bases, with 7 bases lying between them. This CDR3 has 13 amino acids. Germline V lookup: CDR1 DFQATT, CDR2 SNEGSKA (reference sequence). CDR3 sequence: CSVQRSGANVLTF. CDR3 sequence (DNA): TGCAGTGTTCAGCGCTCTGGGGCCAACGTCCTGACTTTC.

This chain connects TRBV29-1 to TRBJ2-2; D is unresolved. The germline CDR1 and CDR2 sequences are SQVTM and ANQGSEA. V was clipped by 6 bases and J by 4 bases, with 15 bases between them. The CDR3 has 14 amino acids. The chain's CDR3 is CSVATRVGTGELFF. CDR3 bases: TGCAGCGTCGCGACACGGGTCGGCACCGGGGAGCTGTTTTTT.

The chain is built from TRBV25-1 and TRBJ2-6; D not resolved. The CDR3 spans 17 residues. CDR1 and CDR2 from the germline V gene are MGHDK and SYGVNS. With 4 bases removed from V and 2 bases from J, the gap between germline ends came to 15 bases. This CDR3 reads CASSGRVRSTGANVLTF. Here the CDR3 DNA reads TGTGCCAGCAGTGGCCGTGTTCGTTCCACTGGGGCCAACGTCCTGACTTTC.

Points on this clonotype: One end of the junction does not line up with germline, which may come from a read error. The V call is TRBV4-1, the J call TRBJ2-4, with 7 bases identical to TRBD1. Germline V lookup: CDR1 MGHRA, CDR2 YSYEKL. The CDR3 is made up of 12 amino acids. The CDR3 region is CASSFRTGPPIF. Written as DNA, the CDR3 is TGCGCCAGCAGCTTCCGGACAGGACCACCAATCTTC.

V and J are TRBV12-5 and TRBJ2-3; the D gene is possibly TRBD2 (5 bases). The CDR3 has 12 amino acids. Germline V CDR1 and CDR2: LGHNT, FRNRAP. The V gene lost 5 bases and the J gene lost 4 bases, with 7 bases spanning the gap. DNA of the CDR3: TGTGCTAGTGGTCCTAGCTCAGATACGCAGTATTTT. This gives the protein CASGPSSDTQYF.

V gene TRBV28 combines with J gene TRBJ2-3; 7 nucleotides line up with TRBD1. The CDR3 runs 16 residues. Germline-derived CDR1 and CDR2 are MDHEN and SYDVKM. With V trimmed by 5 bases and J by 4 bases, 12 bases remained unmatched. In nucleotides, the CDR3 is TGTGCCAGCAGTACCCTCCACAGGGGTAGGGCAGATACGCAGTATTTT. Its translation: CASSTLHRGRADTQYF.

The chain is built from TRBV27 and TRBJ1-6; D uncertain. The CDR3 is 14 amino acids. The V gene lost 1 base and the J gene lost 6 bases, with 7 bases spanning the gap. From germline, CDR1 is MNHEY and CDR2 SMNVEV (reference sequence). CDR3 amino acids: CASSLYGPNSPLHF. The CDR3 nucleotides are TGTGCCAGCAGTTTATACGGACCTAATTCACCCCTCCACTTT.

V gene TRBV7-8 combines with J gene TRBJ2-7; D call uncertain. CDR3 length: 15 residues. Between the trimmed V and J ends, which lost 5 bases and 2 bases, there was a span of 16 bases. Germline-derived CDR1 and CDR2 are SGHVS and FQNEAQ. The CDR3 sequence: CASSLNDGPAYEQYV. Written as DNA, the CDR3 is TGTGCCAGCAGCCTCAACGACGGGCCCGCCTACGAGCAGTACGTC.

The J gene is TRBJ2-4, the V gene TRBV2; D is ambiguous. The CDR3 runs to 17 residues. V lost 0 bases, J lost 0 bases, and 12 bases lay in between. CDR1 SNHLY and CDR2 FYNNEI come from the germline V gene. CDR3 DNA: TGTGCCAGCAGTGAAGCGTTAAACAGAATAGCCAAAAACATTCAGTACTTC. Its translation is CASSEALNRIAKNIQYF. Drawing the rest from reference TRBV2 and TRBJ2-4, the complete variable domain is EPEVTQTPSHQVTQMGQEVILRCVPISNHLYFYWYRQILGQKVEFLVSFYNNEISEKSEIFDDQFSVERPDGSNFTLKIRSTKLEDSAMYFCASSEALNRIAKNIQYFGAGTRLSVL.

As for this clonotype: The CDR3 does not end in the conserved phenylalanine or tryptophan, so this is likely a read error. The chain links TRBV29-1 to TRBJ2-3, with D unresolved. CDR3 length: 12 amino acids. CDR1 and CDR2 from the germline V gene are SQVTM and ANQGSEA. Trimming cost V 7 bases and J 0 bases, with 8 bases left between them. CDR3 nucleotides: TGCAGCGCTAGATCTAGCACAGATACGCAGTATCTT. Amino acids: CSARSSTDTQYL.

The chain uses TRBV29-1 and TRBJ2-1; no clear D. The CDR3 spans 12 residues. The germline gives CDR1 SQVTM, CDR2 ANQGSEA. V lost 4 bases to trimming and J lost 3 bases, with 7 bases between them. The CDR3 loop reads CSVGPGYNEQFF. Written as DNA, the CDR3 is TGCAGCGTTGGTCCAGGCTACAATGAGCAGTTCTTC.

The CDR3 loop is CASSQDRAGGPTDTQYF. Written as DNA, the CDR3 is TGCGCCAGCAGCCAAGATCGAGCGGGGGGGCCAACAGATACGCAGTATTTT. This rearrangement joins TRBV4-1 to TRBJ2-3; 10 nucleotides align to TRBD2. Unmatched junction bases numbered 6, after V lost 0 bases and J lost 3 bases. The CDR3 runs to 17 residues. Germline CDR1 and CDR2: MGHRA and YSYEKL.

The chain carries TRBV12-3 or TRBV12-4 and TRBJ2-3; D possibly matches TRBD1 or TRBD2 (5 bases each). With 0 bases removed from V and 5 bases from J, the gap between germline ends came to 6 bases. The CDR3 runs 13 residues. This chain's CDR3 is CASSLAGVDTQYF. The CDR3 coding sequence is TGTGCCAGCAGTTTAGCGGGGGTAGATACGCAGTATTTT.

V gene TRBV2 combines with J gene TRBJ1-6; no clear D gene. The CDR3 consists of 15 residues. Trimming left V 5 bases short and J 8 bases short, with 16 bases between. Germline CDR1 reads SNHLY; CDR2 reads FYNNEI. The CDR3 loop is CASSRFFQDYSPLHF. CDR3 DNA: TGTGCCAGCAGTCGATTTTTCCAGGATTATTCACCCCTCCACTTT.

The V call is TRBV6-6, the J call TRBJ2-1; the match to TRBD1 covers 9 bases. Germline assignment: CDR1 MNHNY and CDR2 SVGAGI (reference sequence). This CDR3 contains 16 residues. Unmatched junction bases numbered 14, after V lost 6 bases and J lost 8 bases. Written as DNA, the CDR3 is TGTGCCAGCAGCCCATCAAAGGACAGGGGACTTGATGAGCAGTTCTTC. Its protein product is CASSPSKDRGLDEQFF.

The chain recombines TRBV7-2 with TRBJ2-5; tentative D call: TRBD1 (8 bases). The V end was cut by 3 bases, the J end by 2 bases, with 16 bases between. This CDR3 contains 16 residues. Germline values: CDR1 SGHTA, CDR2 FQGNSA. The chain's CDR3 is CASSFSTQGGQETQYF. CDR3 nucleotide sequence: TGTGCCAGCAGCTTTTCGACACAGGGGGGGCAAGAGACCCAGTACTTC.

V usage is TRBV12-3 or TRBV12-4 and J usage is TRBJ1-4; 7 bases are a match to TRBD1. The CDR3 contains 15 residues. The J segment lost 8 bases and the V segment lost 2 bases, leaving 8 bases of the junction unmatched. As DNA, the CDR3 is TGTGCCAGCAGTTTAACGAGACAGGGCTCAGAAAAACTGTTTTTT. Translating it yields CASSLTRQGSEKLFF.